Sequencing of this T cell receptor (beta chain) was carried out in a study of shared T cell receptors in the human thymus. This clone was recorded once. TCRdb's copy holds only in-frame clones and misses some; the assay was immunoSEQ multiplex PCR. The sample lists 630,000 or so clones; over 75% were seen once. CDR1 is LGHNA and CDR2 is YSLEER in the germline V gene. The CDR3 is 15 residues long. The sample also formed part of further work on human thymus T cells. Turning to that study: Thymus tissue for the work was resected from patients undergoing corrective heart surgery. Thymic TCR repertoires of unrelated people reportedly overlapped highly.

Specimen: thymocytes. This clonotype originated in a boy in the first two years of life with a congenital heart defect. The chain couples TRBV4-3 to TRBJ2-5; TRBD1 matches at 10 bases. The J call may be wrong; the DNA end is better matched by TRBJ2-7. As DNA, the CDR3 is TGCGCCAGCAGCCAAGTTGGACAGGGGGTATACGAGCAGTACTTC. Its translation: CASSQVGQGVYEQYF.